This entry lists 30 T cell receptor beta chains sequenced from one sample in a study of T-cell reconstitution after alpha-beta-depleted transplantation in children. Using unique molecular identifiers, the investigators prepared the TCRbeta library. TCRdb fed the PCR reads into MiXCR, producing one record per CDR3 protein. The table lists 220,000 or so distinct CDR3 sequences, roughly 8% of them singletons. Material: PBMCs, mostly from graft donor cells, obtained 180 days after TCRalphabeta/CD19-depleted stem cell transplant. The receptors were sampled from a male patient between 5 and 17 years old who had a stem cell transplant for acute lymphoblastic leukemia, so the T cells may come from the graft donor.

There are many counts of this clonotype. The V call is TRBV7-8, the J call TRBJ2-7; 7 positions agree with TRBD2. Per germline, CDR1 SGHVS and CDR2 FQNEAQ. The trim removed 2 bases at V and 6 bases at J, leaving 13 bases unmatched. The CDR3 runs 16 residues. The DNA for the CDR3 is TGTGCCAGCAGCTTATGGGTTGGGGGGGGGAAGGTCGAGCAGTACTTC. Protein product: CASSLWVGGGKVEQYF.

In its sample, this clonotype was seen many times. This sequence joins TRBV10-3 and TRBJ1-2; the D is unclear. CDR1 and CDR2 from the germline V gene are ENHRY and SYGVKD. V was clipped by 5 bases and J by 6 bases, with 10 bases between them. This CDR3 has 12 amino acids. The CDR3 sequence: CAISPREDGYTF. For the CDR3, the DNA is TGTGCCATCAGTCCGAGGGAGGATGGCTACACCTTC.

This clonotype was seen repeatedly, ten times or more. The V gene is TRBV29-1, the J gene TRBJ1-2, with 8 bases matching TRBD1. Looked up from germline, CDR1 is SQVTM and CDR2 is ANQGSEA. The junction had 8 bases not matched to a gene; V was cut back by 6 bases and J by 5 bases. This CDR3 spans 13 amino acids. The CDR3 nucleotides read TGCAGCGTGCCACAGGGGGTCCCATATGGCTACACCTTC. Protein: CSVPQGVPYGYTF.

At least ten counts were recorded for this clonotype. This sequence joins TRBV29-1 and TRBJ2-2; D remains ambiguous. Deletions cut 4 bases from V and 5 bases from J, with 5 bases between. The CDR3 sequence is 11 residues long. The germline gives CDR1 SQVTM, CDR2 ANQGSEA. The CDR3 sequence: CSVGTTGELFF. CDR3 DNA sequence: TGCAGCGTTGGGACGACCGGGGAGCTGTTTTTT.

The genes are TRBV2 and TRBJ2-2, with 10 bases identical to TRBD1. Germline V lookup: CDR1 SNHLY, CDR2 FYNNEI. This CDR3 contains 16 residues. Germline trimming cut 5 bases from V and 6 bases from J; bases unmatched to any gene: 9. The CDR3 DNA reads TGTGCCAGCAGTCGGGACAGGGGTGTCATGGCCGGGGAGCTGTTTTTT. Protein product: CASSRDRGVMAGELFF.

In its sample, this clonotype was seen many times. The chain uses TRBV14 and TRBJ2-7; D is perhaps TRBD1 (6 bases). Germline lookup yields CDR1 SGHDN and CDR2 FVKESK. V was cut by 4 bases and J by 5 bases, with 18 bases left in between. The CDR3 is made up of 15 amino acids. CDR3 nucleotide sequence: TGTGCCAGCAGCCTGGGGGCGCCTTACGACCACGAGCAGTACTTC. It encodes CASSLGAPYDHEQYF.

This clonotype was observed many times. This CDR3 is CASLGLADQETQYF. DNA of the CDR3: TGTGCCAGCTTAGGACTAGCGGATCAAGAGACCCAGTACTTC. V gene TRBV5-5 combines with J gene TRBJ2-5; 10 bases line up with TRBD2. V lost 7 bases to trimming and J lost 2 bases; unmatched junction nucleotides: 5. The germline V gene has CDR1 SGHKS and CDR2 YYEKEE (reference sequence). This CDR3 region has 14 residues.

The chain employs TRBV19 and TRBJ2-2; possible D gene TRBD2, 6 bases. Between the trimmed V and J ends, which lost 6 bases and 6 bases, there was a span of 23 bases. Germline V gene data show CDR1 as LNHDA and CDR2 as SQIVND (reference sequence). This CDR3 is 17 amino acids long. CDR3 residues: CASSPSSGQGGPGELFF. The CDR3 coding sequence is TGTGCCAGTAGCCCCTCATCGGGGCAGGGAGGACCCGGGGAGCTGTTTTTT.

This clonotype showed up many times. This CDR3 is CASSVGRGVHGYTF. In nucleotides, the CDR3 is TGTGCCAGCAGCGTAGGCAGGGGGGTCCATGGCTACACCTTC. The chain combines TRBV9 with TRBJ1-2; 7 bases are shared with TRBD1. The V gene's germline CDR1 is SGDLS and CDR2 YYNGEE. There are 14 residues in the CDR3. The V gene end was trimmed by 0 bases and the J gene end by 6 bases; junction bases not matched to a gene: 5.

This clonotype was detected many times. The rearrangement joins TRBV9 to TRBJ2-1, with 9 nucleotides matching TRBD2. The CDR3 sequence is 14 residues long. The junction had 3 bases not matched to a gene; V was cut back by 2 bases and J by 6 bases. In germline, CDR1 is SGDLS, CDR2 YYNGEE. The CDR3 loop reads CASSVGTSLNEQFF. The CDR3 coding sequence is TGTGCCAGCAGCGTCGGGACTAGCCTCAATGAGCAGTTCTTC.

This clonotype was observed at least ten times. The DNA of the CDR3 is TGCGCCAGCAGCCAAGCTTCCGGGGCCTTTCAGTACTTC. Its translation: CASSQASGAFQYF. The chain has TRBV4-3 and TRBJ2-4; D tentatively reads TRBD1 or TRBD2 (5 bases each). Germline CDR1 LGHNA, CDR2 YSLEER. Trimming removed 1 base from V and 11 bases from J, with 12 bases in between. This CDR3 contains 13 residues.

On this clonotype itself: Given a much more abundant clone one base away, this may be a read error. V gene TRBV12-3 or TRBV12-4 combines with J gene TRBJ2-2; D gene unclear. V was trimmed by 6 bases and J by 9 bases, leaving 11 bases between them. The CDR3 is 12 residues long. The CDR3 DNA reads TGTGCCAGCAGCCCCGCGACAAGGGAGCTGTTTTTT. As protein: CASSPATRELFF.

In this sample, this clonotype turned up many times. The rearrangement links TRBV12-3 or TRBV12-4 to TRBJ1-4; maybe TRBD1 (5 bases). This CDR3 spans 14 amino acids. Trimming shortened V by 3 bases and J by 8 bases, and 13 bases separated the two germline ends. In nucleotides, the CDR3 is TGTGCCAGCAGTTTCCCCCGGACAAGCGAAAAACTGTTTTTT. Its protein product is CASSFPRTSEKLFF.

There are many counts of this clonotype. V is TRBV28 and J is TRBJ2-3, with 11 bases lining up with TRBD2. Trimming at V came to 5 bases and at J to 1 base, leaving 5 bases not matched to a gene. CDR1 and CDR2 (germline): MDHEN, SYDVKM. This CDR3 spans 16 amino acids. The CDR3 DNA reads as TGTGCCAGCAGTCCTTCACTAGCGGGAGGCACAGATACGCAGTATTTT. This gives the protein CASSPSLAGGTDTQYF.

This clonotype showed up many times. V and J are TRBV4-2 and TRBJ1-5, with 10 bases matching TRBD1. Germline lookup yields CDR1 LGHNA and CDR2 YNFKEQ. With V trimmed by 8 bases and J by 4 bases, 5 bases remained unmatched. The CDR3 contains 14 residues. CDR3: CASGGGQGNQPQHF. The DNA of the CDR3 is TGTGCCAGCGGAGGGGGACAGGGGAATCAGCCCCAGCATTTT.

This clonotype was seen many times. The chain combines TRBV7-2 with TRBJ1-1; D not certain. The V end was cut by 3 bases, the J end by 4 bases, with 15 bases between. Germline V lookup: CDR1 SGHTA, CDR2 FQGNSA. This CDR3 comprises 15 residues. CDR3 in DNA: TGTGCCAGCAGCTTTCTTAGCGCCTTGGGCACTGAAGCTTTCTTT. This gives the protein CASSFLSALGTEAFF.

This clonotype has a count of ten or more. This chain connects TRBV5-1 to TRBJ2-5; D gene ambiguous. The CDR3 sequence is 15 residues long. Trimming removed 2 bases at V and 2 bases at J, with 13 bases between. In germline, CDR1 is SGHRS, CDR2 YFSETQ. CDR3 nucleotides: TGCGCCAGCAGCTTTGGGCGGCAGATACAAGAGACCCAGTACTTC. Translated: CASSFGRQIQETQYF.

This clonotype was seen repeatedly, ten times or more. The CDR3 nucleotides read TGCGCCAGCAGCGCTGACAGGGGGCCTTACAATGAGCAGTTCTTC. Amino acid sequence: CASSADRGPYNEQFF. The chain has TRBV5-1 and TRBJ2-1; 10 bases agree with TRBD1. The CDR3 runs to 15 residues. CDR1 is SGHRS and CDR2 is YFSETQ in the germline V gene. Trimming cost V 4 bases and J 4 bases; bases outside gene matches: 5.

This clonotype came up many times. The chain recombines TRBV29-1 with TRBJ2-7; 8 positions match TRBD1. Germline V gives CDR1 SQVTM, CDR2 ANQGSEA. The CDR3 sequence is 11 residues long. V gave up 6 bases and J gave up 5 bases; unmatched junction bases: 3. For the CDR3, the DNA is TGCAGCGTACTACAGGGGGACGAGCAGTACTTC. As protein: CSVLQGDEQYF.

This clonotype was counted at least ten times. The chain joins TRBV12-3 or TRBV12-4 to TRBJ2-7; TRBD1 matches at 7 bases. The CDR3 length is 15 residues. V trimming: 3 bases; J trimming: 1 base; junction bases outside the gene matches: 6. The CDR3 DNA reads TGTGCCAGCAGTTTCGACCCGACAGGGTCCTACGAGCAGTACTTC. This sequence encodes CASSFDPTGSYEQYF.

The table lists this clonotype with many counts. The chain's CDR3 is CSASLGPVEHF. As DNA, the CDR3 is TGCAGTGCTAGTCTTGGGCCAGTAGAGCATTTT. The chain uses TRBV20-1 and TRBJ1-5; the D is unclear. The V and J ends lost 3 bases and 14 bases respectively, with 14 bases between them. CDR3 size: 11 residues. The germline gives CDR1 DFQATT, CDR2 SNEGSKA (reference sequence).

The gene calls are TRBV6-1 and TRBJ1-1; the match to TRBD1 covers 9 bases. Per the germline V gene, CDR1 is MNHNS and CDR2 is SASEGT. The ends lost 10 bases at V and 5 bases at J; junction bases unmatched: 8. The CDR3 consists of 13 residues. The DNA of the CDR3 is TGTGCCACCAAACAGGGGGCAAGGACTGAAGCTTTCTTT. Protein sequence: CATKQGARTEAFF.

This clonotype has a count of ten or more. The rearrangement links TRBV7-2 to TRBJ1-5; 9 bases are a match to TRBD1. Germline V gene lookup returns CDR1 SGHTA and CDR2 FQGNSA. The CDR3 loop spans 14 amino acids. The J segment lost 9 bases and the V segment lost 3 bases, leaving 6 bases of the junction unmatched. CDR3 nucleotide sequence: TGTGCCAGCAGCTTCGGGGGACAGGGACTGCCCCAGCATTTT. Its protein is CASSFGGQGLPQHF.

This clonotype was picked up many times. The CDR3 region is CASSLGSRDEQFF. The CDR3 DNA follows: TGTGCCAGCAGCTTGGGTAGCAGGGATGAGCAGTTCTTC. The chain couples TRBV11-2 to TRBJ2-1; D is possibly TRBD1 (5 bases). CDR1 and CDR2 from the germline V gene are SGHAT and FQNNGV. Trimming left V 3 bases short and J 8 bases short, with 11 bases between. The CDR3 length is 13 residues. Using reference TRBV11-2 and TRBJ2-1 for the parts outside the CDR3, the full variable domain is EAGVAQSPRYKIIEKRQSVAFWCNPISGHATLYWYQQILGQGPKLLIQFQNNGVVDDSQLPKDRFSAERLKGVDSTLKIQPAKLEDSAVYLCASSLGSRDEQFFGPGTRLTVL.

This clonotype was seen many times. The chain links TRBV28 to TRBJ1-2; D is undetermined. The ends were cut back, 7 bases at V and 1 base at J, with 4 bases in the middle. The germline V gene encodes CDR1 MDHEN and CDR2 SYDVKM. This CDR3 contains 11 residues. The CDR3, as DNA: TGTGCCAGCAAGGTTAACTATGGCTACACCTTC. Its protein product is CASKVNYGYTF.

Ten or more counts support this clonotype. CDR3: CASSLSSGSHSYEQYF. DNA for the CDR3: TGTGCCAGCAGCCTTTCTAGCGGGAGCCACTCCTACGAGCAGTACTTC. The rearrangement joins TRBV28 to TRBJ2-7, with TRBD2 matching over 10 bases. The CDR3 totals 16 residues. The V segment lost 6 bases and the J segment 0 bases; nucleotides outside the gene matches: 8. Germline V gene lookup returns CDR1 MDHEN and CDR2 SYDVKM.

This clonotype has a handful of counts. This chain links TRBV7-3 with TRBJ1-6; no definite D call. Trimming pared 0 bases from V and 6 bases from J, leaving 9 bases between. This CDR3 has 15 amino acids. Germline V gives CDR1 SGHTA, CDR2 FQGTGA. The CDR3 loop is CASSLTGGRNSPLHF. The CDR3 DNA follows: TGTGCCAGCAGCTTAACGGGAGGACGTAATTCACCCCTCCACTTT. The complete variable domain, with remaining parts taken from reference TRBV7-3 and TRBJ1-6, reads GAGVSQTPSNKVTEKGKYVELRCDPISGHTALYWYRQSLGQGPEFLIYFQGTGAADDSGLPNDRFFAVRPEGSVSTLKIQRTERGDSAVYLCASSLTGGRNSPLHFGNGTRLTVT.

This clonotype has at least ten counts. This chain uses TRBV6-5 with TRBJ1-3; D unclear. Trimming stripped 0 bases from V and 1 base from J, with 10 bases between. There are 16 residues in the CDR3. The germline V gene encodes CDR1 MNHEY and CDR2 SVGAGI. The CDR3 reads CASSYSWDGSGNTIYF. The CDR3, as DNA: TGTGCCAGCAGTTACTCGTGGGATGGGTCTGGAAACACCATATATTTT.

This clonotype was found many times. The chain recombines TRBV7-3 with TRBJ2-3, with D tentatively TRBD1 or TRBD2 (5 bases each). The CDR3 loop spans 13 amino acids. V gave up 4 bases and J gave up 4 bases, with 9 bases separating them. Looked up from germline, CDR1 is SGHTA and CDR2 is FQGTGA. Written as DNA, the CDR3 is TGTGCCAGCAGCTGGGACGATTCAGATACGCAGTATTTT. Encoded protein: CASSWDDSDTQYF. Looking up the rest from reference TRBV7-3 and TRBJ2-3 gives the full variable domain: GAGVSQTPSNKVTEKGKYVELRCDPISGHTALYWYRQSLGQGPEFLIYFQGTGAADDSGLPNDRFFAVRPEGSVSTLKIQRTERGDSAVYLCASSWDDSDTQYFGPGTRLTVL.

There are many counts of this clonotype. The chain recombines TRBV12-3 or TRBV12-4 with TRBJ2-7; 9 bases line up with TRBD1. The CDR3 extends over 14 amino acids. The trim removed 5 bases at V and 7 bases at J, leaving 9 bases unmatched. DNA of the CDR3: TGTGCCAGCAGTCCCCGGGACAGGGCTAGGGAGCAGTACTTC. Translation gives CASSPRDRAREQYF.